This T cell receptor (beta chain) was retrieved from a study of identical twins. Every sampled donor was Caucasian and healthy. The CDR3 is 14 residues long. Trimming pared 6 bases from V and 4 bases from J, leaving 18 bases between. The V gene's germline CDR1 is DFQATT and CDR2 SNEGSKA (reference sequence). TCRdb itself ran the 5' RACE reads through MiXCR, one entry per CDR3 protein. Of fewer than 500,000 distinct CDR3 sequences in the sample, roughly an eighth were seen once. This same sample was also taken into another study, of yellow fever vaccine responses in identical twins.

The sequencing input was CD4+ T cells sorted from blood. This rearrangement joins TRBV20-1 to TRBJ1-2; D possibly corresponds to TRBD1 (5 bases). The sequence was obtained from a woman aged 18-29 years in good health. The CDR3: CSAVDQGLRYGYTF. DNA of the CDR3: TGCAGTGCGGTTGATCAGGGACTGCGCTATGGCTACACCTTC.